A selection of T cell receptor beta chains follows, all from one sample in a study of blood T cell repertoires in COVID-19. The data were produced by immunoSEQ multiplex PCR, yet TCRdb's version contains in-frame clones alone and is incomplete. The table lists tens of thousands of clones, about 91% of them singletons, with 5.5% to 6.5% in the top ten. Sequenced material: peripheral blood. The receptors were gathered from a middle-aged man with active COVID-19. Both conserved end residues are part of each CDR3. A D gene is named only where the DNA matches it firmly. The size field is filled for only some rows; it gives once, few, many or a size class.

CDR3 DNA,CDR3 protein,clone size,J gene,D gene,CDR3 length,V gene
TGTGCCAGCACAGGGGCCCATGAGCAGTTCTTC,CASTGAHEQFF,-,TRBJ2-1,-,11,TRBV2
TGTGCCAGCAGTTTCGCGGTGAACACTGAAGCTTTCTTT,CASSFAVNTEAFF,-,TRBJ1-1,-,13,TRBV12-3/TRBV12-4
TGTGCCAGCAAACTCGGCGCGGCGGAACAGCCCCAGCATTTT,CASKLGAAEQPQHF,once,TRBJ1-5,-,14,TRBV2
TGTGCCAGCAGATCCCCAACCGGGACAGGGCCTTGGTTT,CASRSPTGTGPWF,-,TRBJ2-3,TRBD1,13,TRBV7-2
TGTGCCAGTAGTAAGGTAGGACTAGCGGGAGCTTCTTTCTACAATGAGCAGTTCTTC,CASSKVGLAGASFYNEQFF,-,TRBJ2-1,TRBD2,19,TRBV19
TGTGCCAGCAGTAAACCCTGGAGCACTGAAGCTTTCTTT,CASSKPWSTEAFF,-,TRBJ1-1,-,13,TRBV6-5
TGTGCCAGCAGCCAAGTTGGTGGAGCGGGAGATGGGCAGTTCTTC,CASSQVGGAGDGQFF,once,TRBJ2-1,TRBD2,15,TRBV3-1/TRBV3-2
TGCGCCAGCAGCTTGACCGGGACAACCTACGAGCAGTACTTC,CASSLTGTTYEQYF,-,TRBJ2-7,-,14,TRBV5-1
TGTGCAATAAAACTAGCGGGCCAGCTCTCAGATACGCAGTATTTT,CAIKLAGQLSDTQYF,-,TRBJ2-3,-,15,TRBV12-2
TGTGCCAGCAGCTTATATTCCGATTCACCCCTCCACTTT,CASSLYSDSPLHF,-,TRBJ1-6,-,13,TRBV7-2
TGTGCCAGCAGTTTCTGCTCGGAAGTGGACAGGGGGCCCTTTGTCTATGGCTACACCTTC,CASSFCSEVDRGPFVYGYTF,-,TRBJ1-2,TRBD1,20,TRBV27
TGTGCCAGCAGCATACAGGGAAAAGAGACCCAGTACTTC,CASSIQGKETQYF,-,TRBJ2-5,-,13,TRBV7-9
TGTGCCATCAGCTCACGGACAGGGGGAAACACCATATATTTT,CAISSRTGGNTIYF,-,TRBJ1-3,TRBD1,14,TRBV10-3
TGTGCCAGCAGCCCACTACAGGGAAGTAATTCACCCCTCCACTTT,CASSPLQGSNSPLHF,-,TRBJ1-6,-,15,TRBV3-1/TRBV3-2
TGTGCCAGCAGCCAAGAGGGAAAAGCGGGGGGGGCCGGGGAGCTGTTTTTT,CASSQEGKAGGAGELFF,-,TRBJ2-2,TRBD2,17,TRBV4-2
TGTGCCTGGACCCGGGTAGCGGGGGGCTACAATGAGCAGTTCTTC,CAWTRVAGGYNEQFF,-,TRBJ2-1,TRBD2,15,TRBV30
TGTGCCAGCAGGAATAGGGGGCTCGGCACTGAAGCTTTCTTT,CASRNRGLGTEAFF,-,TRBJ1-1,TRBD1,14,TRBV2
TGTGCCAGCAGCTTAGTAGATAATTCACCCCTCCACTTT,CASSLVDNSPLHF,-,TRBJ1-6,-,13,TRBV11-2
TGTGCCAGCAGTGAACAGGGTCCCTATGGCTACACCTTC,CASSEQGPYGYTF,-,TRBJ1-2,-,13,TRBV25-1
TGTGCCAGCAGGCGTAGCGGGGGGGCAACCGGGGAGCTGTTTTTT,CASRRSGGATGELFF,-,TRBJ2-2,TRBD2,15,TRBV28
TGTGCCAGCAGTGCCCTCCCGGACGGGACTAGCACAGATACGCAGTATTTT,CASSALPDGTSTDTQYF,-,TRBJ2-3,-,17,TRBV25-1
TGTGCCAGCAGCTTGAGCCCATCTAGCACAGATACGCAGTATTTT,CASSLSPSSTDTQYF,-,TRBJ2-3,-,15,TRBV6-5
TGTGCCAGCAGCTTAGTTCGCGGGGCCTATAATTCACCCCTCCACTTT,CASSLVRGAYNSPLHF,-,TRBJ1-6,-,16,TRBV7-2
TGTGCCAGCAGCCACGCCGCACAGTCCTACGAGCAGTACTTC,CASSHAAQSYEQYF,-,TRBJ2-7,-,14,TRBV7-6
TGTGCCAGCAGCTCCCGCAGGGAAGAGACCCAGTACTTC,CASSSRREETQYF,-,TRBJ2-5,-,13,TRBV7-9
TGTGCCAGCAGCTCCCACAGCGGGGGGGTATTAGAGACCCAGTACTTC,CASSSHSGGVLETQYF,-,TRBJ2-5,TRBD2,16,TRBV3-1/TRBV3-2
TGTGCCAGCTCACCCGGCTCCTACAATGAGCAGTTCTTC,CASSPGSYNEQFF,-,TRBJ2-1,-,13,TRBV18
TGTGCCAGCAGCGGGACTAGCGGGTACCAAGAGACCCAGTACTTC,CASSGTSGYQETQYF,-,TRBJ2-5,TRBD2,15,TRBV2
TGTGCCAGCTCACCTACCTCGGGGTATGGCTACACCTTC,CASSPTSGYGYTF,once,TRBJ1-2,-,13,TRBV18
TGTGCCAGCAGCTTGCCCAATTACGAGCAGTACTTC,CASSLPNYEQYF,-,TRBJ2-7,-,12,TRBV5-4
TGTGCCAGCAGTTACGAGGCAGGGGGCCATCAGCCCCAGCATTTT,CASSYEAGGHQPQHF,-,TRBJ1-5,TRBD1,15,TRBV6-2/TRBV6-3
TGCGCCAGCAGCCCCACCACCGGGACAGGGGTACGATACGAGCAGTACTTC,CASSPTTGTGVRYEQYF,-,TRBJ2-7,TRBD1,17,TRBV4-1
TGTGCCAGCAGCACAACCCTCGCGGGCCTAGCAAACACCGGGGAGCTGTTTTTT,CASSTTLAGLANTGELFF,-,TRBJ2-2,-,18,TRBV5-5
TGTGCCAGCAGCCGTCGAATGGTGAGCTCCTACAATGAGCAGTTCTTC,CASSRRMVSSYNEQFF,-,TRBJ2-1,-,16,TRBV14
TGTGCCAGCTCAACCGGACAGGGAGTACAAGAGACCCAGTACTTC,CASSTGQGVQETQYF,-,TRBJ2-5,TRBD1,15,TRBV18
TGCGCCAGCGGAGGGGGCAGCGGGAGTCACAATGAGCAGTTCTTC,CASGGGSGSHNEQFF,-,TRBJ2-1,-,15,TRBV10-1
TGCGCCAGCAGCTTGTTCGGGTCGCCTAGCGGCACAGATACGCAGTATTTT,CASSLFGSPSGTDTQYF,-,TRBJ2-3,-,17,TRBV5-1
TGTGCCAGCAGTGGGGCACCCACGGTCACTGAAGCTTTCTTT,CASSGAPTVTEAFF,-,TRBJ1-1,-,14,TRBV25-1
TGTGCCAGCAGCCAAGCGTCTGGGGGCGCAAACATTCAGTACTTC,CASSQASGGANIQYF,-,TRBJ2-4,-,15,TRBV3-1/TRBV3-2
TGCAGCGTTGCGGGACTTGGCAAGACCGGGGAGCTGTTTTTT,CSVAGLGKTGELFF,-,TRBJ2-2,-,14,TRBV29-1
TGTGCCAGCAGCCCACAGGGTATTCGGGCTAATGAAAAACTGTTTTTT,CASSPQGIRANEKLFF,-,TRBJ1-4,-,16,TRBV7-8
TGCGCCAGCAGTGAGGCGGGCCGGGGAGAGACCCAGTACTTC,CASSEAGRGETQYF,-,TRBJ2-5,-,14,TRBV10-2
TGTGCCAGCTCATCAATCGGGGGGCAAGAGACCCAGTACTTC,CASSSIGGQETQYF,-,TRBJ2-5,TRBD2,14,TRBV18
TGTGCCAGCAGCTTAGACACAACCTACGAGCAGTACTTC,CASSLDTTYEQYF,-,TRBJ2-7,-,13,TRBV7-9
TGTGCCAGCAGCCAAGATTCGTCCCAGTACTTC,CASSQDSSQYF,-,TRBJ2-5,-,11,TRBV3-1/TRBV3-2
TGTGCCAGCACCGGGGGGACTGAAAAACTGTTTTTT,CASTGGTEKLFF,-,TRBJ1-4,-,12,TRBV7-9
TGCGCCAGCAGCGTCGGTAGCGGGGGAGAGGAGACCCAGTACTTC,CASSVGSGGEETQYF,-,TRBJ2-5,TRBD2,15,TRBV4-1
TGTGCCAGCTCAACCGGGACAGGGACGGTGAACACTGAAGCTTTCTTT,CASSTGTGTVNTEAFF,-,TRBJ1-1,TRBD1,16,TRBV18
TGTGCCAGCAGCTCCGGGACTAGCGGGAGGAAGCAGTTCTTC,CASSSGTSGRKQFF,-,TRBJ2-1,TRBD2,14,TRBV7-2
TGCGCCAGCAGCCAATCAGACAGGGTAAGCGGCTACACCTTC,CASSQSDRVSGYTF,once,TRBJ1-2,TRBD1,14,TRBV4-1
TGTGCCTGGACCACCTGGGACAGGGTGAGGTACGAGCAGTACTTC,CAWTTWDRVRYEQYF,-,TRBJ2-7,TRBD1,15,TRBV30
TGTGCCAGCAGACAGGGGAGCTACGAGCAGTACTTC,CASRQGSYEQYF,once,TRBJ2-7,TRBD1,12,TRBV6-6
TGCGCCAGCAGTTTAGGGGGAGCTGGAAACACCATATATTTT,CASSLGGAGNTIYF,-,TRBJ1-3,-,14,TRBV10-2
TGTGCCAGTAGAGACAGTAGCAATCAGCCCCAGCATTTT,CASRDSSNQPQHF,-,TRBJ1-5,-,13,TRBV19
TGTGCCACCAGCAGAGAAGGGACTAGTTTCTACAATGAGCAGTTCTTC,CATSREGTSFYNEQFF,-,TRBJ2-1,TRBD2,16,TRBV15
TGCGCCAGCAGTCTCAAAGGGGGAGAGCCCCATATGGGCTACACCTTC,CASSLKGGEPHMGYTF,-,TRBJ1-2,-,16,TRBV23-1
TGTGCCAGCAGCTTCGGACTAGCGGGAGGAGGGAACATTCAGTACTTC,CASSFGLAGGGNIQYF,-,TRBJ2-4,TRBD2,16,TRBV7-2
TGTGCCAGCAGCTCCAGACTAGCGGGAGCCAGGGATGAGCAGTTCTTC,CASSSRLAGARDEQFF,-,TRBJ2-1,TRBD2,16,TRBV5-5
TGTGCCAGCTCACCGACTATACTGGAACTGACAGGGTCGAATTCCTATGGCTACACCTTC,CASSPTILELTGSNSYGYTF,-,TRBJ1-2,TRBD1,20,TRBV18
TGTGCCAGCAGTTCCCCACAGGGGGCGACAACTAATGAAAAACTGTTTTTT,CASSSPQGATTNEKLFF,-,TRBJ1-4,TRBD1,17,TRBV28